This is a list of T cell receptor beta chains from one sample in a study of blood T cell repertoires in COVID-19. The method was immunoSEQ multiplex PCR; TCRdb's version includes in-frame clones alone and lacks a portion of them. The sample has under 400,000 clones, about 87% seen once. Specimen: PBMCs or T cells enriched from blood (not recorded which). These receptor sequences come from a man aged 35 to 55 in a cohort exposed to, infected with or recovered from COVID-19 (not recorded which). Both conserved end residues are part of each CDR3. D genes are given only for firm matches.

CDR3 length	V gene	D gene	CDR3 protein
13	TRBV2	TRBD1	CASRGTGSNIQYF
14	TRBV10-3	TRBD1	CAISDSTGGDGYTF
15	TRBV10-3	TRBD2	CAIKTSGKDSDTQYF
15	TRBV5-1	TRBD1	CASSLGTGAGTEAFF
12	TRBV2	NA	CASGGAEETQYF
12	TRBV27	NA	CASSHGDEKLFF
16	TRBV18	TRBD1	CASSPYRDSQFYEQYF
16	TRBV5-1	TRBD2	CASSRGLADYTDTQYF
13	TRBV30	NA	CAWSFSSDQPQHF
16	TRBV18	TRBD2	CASSPPTSGRRETQYF
12	TRBV2	TRBD2	CASSVSGSEQFF
13	TRBV15	NA	CATSGSSYNEQFF
14	TRBV25-1	TRBD2	CASSGTSGRETQYF
13	TRBV5-1	NA	CASSDQGQNEQFF
14	TRBV19	TRBD1	CASSVIGGVYGYTF
13	TRBV3-1/TRBV3-2	TRBD1	CASSRGQGERDTF
12	TRBV5-1	NA	CASSLEGFGYTF
16	TRBV7-2	TRBD1	CASSLTTGGVGEKLFF